What follows are 29 T cell receptor beta chains derived from one specimen sequenced in a study of shared T cell receptors in the human thymus. Clones were read by immunoSEQ multiplex PCR, and TCRdb kept only the in-frame ones, dropping some. The sample carries 550,000 to 800,000 clones, approximately 85% recorded once. The sample was also reused in another study, on human thymus T cells.

Material: thymocytes. The receptor source for this set is a girl less than two years old with a congenital heart defect.

This clone was seen a few times. The chain uses TRBV6-1 and TRBJ1-2, with D perhaps TRBD1 (5 bases). This CDR3 comprises 13 residues. The V end was cut by 3 bases, the J end by 4 bases, with 9 bases between. Germline V lookup: CDR1 MNHNS, CDR2 SASEGT. The CDR3 region is CASSDGGIYGYTF. The DNA of the CDR3 is TGTGCCAGCAGTGATGGGGGGATCTATGGCTACACCTTC.

CDR3 DNA sequence: TGTGCCAGCAGTTCTTCCGGGACAGGGAAGAGGGATGAGCAGTTCTTC. This encodes CASSSSGTGKRDEQFF. This chain joins TRBV6-5 and TRBJ2-1, with TRBD1 identical over 9 bases. There are 16 residues in the CDR3. The germline V gene encodes CDR1 MNHEY and CDR2 SVGAGI. V trimming: 4 bases; J trimming: 8 bases; junction bases outside the gene matches: 12.

The chain carries TRBV9 and TRBJ2-1; 7 bases agree with TRBD1. V shed 4 bases and J 5 bases; nucleotides not matched to a gene: 6. CDR1 and CDR2 from the germline V gene are SGDLS and YYNGEE. The length of the CDR3 is 14 residues. In nucleotides, the CDR3 is TGTGCCAGCAGCCCCCGGGACAGAGACAATGAGCAGTTCTTC. Protein: CASSPRDRDNEQFF.

This sequence joins TRBV27 and TRBJ2-1; TRBD1 matches 8 bases. The CDR3 is 16 amino acids. V shed 6 bases and J 7 bases; nucleotides not matched to a gene: 14. Germline V gives CDR1 MNHEY, CDR2 SMNVEV (reference sequence). The CDR3 region is CASRPSYGDRSNEQFF. The CDR3, as DNA: TGTGCCAGCAGGCCGAGCTACGGGGACAGGTCGAATGAGCAGTTCTTC.

This clone was seen more than once but under ten times. The rearrangement links TRBV6-1 to TRBJ2-7; 7 bases align to TRBD1. This CDR3 has 13 residues. Germline CDR1 MNHNS, CDR2 SASEGT. Trimming cost V 8 bases and J 2 bases; bases outside gene matches: 6. The CDR3 region is CASAGTDTYEQYF. In DNA form, the CDR3 reads TGTGCCAGCGCCGGGACAGATACCTACGAGCAGTACTTC.

The genes are TRBV13 and TRBJ1-1, with D possibly being TRBD1 (6 bases). The CDR3 contains 14 residues. Trimming stripped 0 bases from V and 7 bases from J, with 12 bases between. Germline V gene lookup returns CDR1 PRHDT and CDR2 FYEKMQ (reference sequence). The chain's CDR3 is CASSLGFAGVEAFF. The CDR3 nucleotides are TGTGCCAGCAGCTTAGGCTTCGCAGGGGTTGAAGCTTTCTTT. Based on the CDR3 plus reference TRBV13 and TRBJ1-1, the full variable domain is AAGVIQSPRHLIKEKRETATLKCYPIPRHDTVYWYQQGPGQDPQFLISFYEKMQSDKGSIPDRFSAQQFSDYHSELNMSSLELGDSALYFCASSLGFAGVEAFFGQGTRLTVV.

The rearrangement uses TRBV7-9 and TRBJ1-6; the match to TRBD1 covers 10 bases. The CDR3 totals 15 residues. CDR1 and CDR2 from the germline V gene are SEHNR and FQNEAQ (reference sequence). The trim removed 6 bases at V and 7 bases at J, leaving 6 bases unmatched. The CDR3 loop reads CASRQWDRGNSPLHF. In DNA, the CDR3 is TGTGCCAGCAGACAGTGGGACAGGGGAAATTCACCCCTCCACTTT.

This chain connects TRBV19 to TRBJ2-5; D is possibly TRBD2 (6 bases). The germline V and J ends were trimmed by 5 bases and 4 bases, with 8 bases remaining between them. CDR1 is LNHDA and CDR2 is SQIVND in the germline V gene (reference sequence). The CDR3 consists of 12 residues. The CDR3 DNA reads TGTGCCAGTAGTGAGGGAGGAGAGACCCAGTACTTC. The encoded protein is CASSEGGETQYF.

The V and J genes are TRBV5-1 and TRBJ2-3, with a tentative D call TRBD1 (5 bases). Per germline, CDR1 SGHRS and CDR2 YFSETQ. This CDR3 is built from 14 residues. The V end lost 7 bases, the J end lost 3 bases, and 15 bases lay between the germline ends. The CDR3 DNA reads TGCGCCAGCTTGTCCAGGGATCCGACAGATACGCAGTATTTT. Protein: CASLSRDPTDTQYF.

The chain has TRBV4-1 and TRBJ2-3, with D perhaps TRBD2 (7 bases). Germline V gene lookup returns CDR1 MGHRA and CDR2 YSYEKL. V lost 1 base to trimming and J lost 6 bases, with 17 bases between them. This CDR3 spans 16 amino acids. The CDR3 loop reads CASSQVTAGAGDTQYF. The DNA of the CDR3 is TGCGCCAGCAGCCAAGTGACGGCGGGGGCGGGGGATACGCAGTATTTT.

Note on this clone: Other DNA sequences in this sample translate to the same CDR3. The chain has TRBV5-8 and TRBJ1-2; D remains ambiguous. This CDR3 is 14 amino acids long. Trimming took 0 bases from V and 0 from J, leaving 6 bases between them. Germline V CDR1 and CDR2: SGHTS, YDEGEE. CDR3 protein: CASSLDRANYGYTF. As DNA, the CDR3 is TGTGCCAGCAGCTTGGACAGAGCTAACTATGGCTACACCTTC.

The chain uses TRBV29-1 and TRBJ1-1; D unclear. The CDR3 has 17 residues. Germline lookup yields CDR1 SQVTM and CDR2 ANQGSEA. Trimming removed 7 bases at V and 5 bases at J, with 29 bases between. The CDR3 DNA sequence: TGCAGCGCTGGCGCAAAAAATAGTCCCCCTCGGCGGACTGAAGCTTTCTTT. Its translation is CSAGAKNSPPRRTEAFF.

The V call is TRBV5-1, the J call TRBJ2-2, with TRBD1 identical over 7 bases. The germline CDR1 and CDR2 sequences are SGHRS and YFSETQ. This CDR3 has 16 residues. V lost 2 bases to trimming and J lost 1 base; unmatched junction nucleotides: 5. CDR3: CASSFTGALNTGELFF. The CDR3, as DNA: TGCGCCAGCAGCTTTACAGGGGCCCTGAACACCGGGGAGCTGTTTTTT. The variable domain in full, completed from reference TRBV5-1 and TRBJ2-2, reads KAGVTQTPRYLIKTRGQQVTLSCSPISGHRSVSWYQQTPGQGLQFLFEYFSETQRNKGNFPGRFSGRQFSNSRSEMNVSTLELGDSALYLCASSFTGALNTGELFFGEGSRLTVL.

The gene calls are TRBV7-2 and TRBJ2-3; perhaps TRBD2 as D (5 bases). The CDR3 is 16 amino acids. CDR1 and CDR2 from the germline V gene are SGHTA and FQGNSA. The V gene lost 5 bases and the J gene lost 0 bases, with 15 bases spanning the gap. CDR3 sequence: CASSVSNGLSTDTQYF. CDR3 DNA sequence: TGTGCCAGCAGCGTATCGAACGGACTGAGCACAGATACGCAGTATTTT. Full variable domain (remainder filled in from reference TRBV7-2 and TRBJ2-3): GAGVSQSPSNKVTEKGKDVELRCDPISGHTALYWYRQSLGQGLEFLIYFQGNSAPDKSGLPSDRFSAERTGGSVSTLTIQRTQQEDSAVYLCASSVSNGLSTDTQYFGPGTRLTVL.

Regarding this clone: The sample contains more than one DNA sequence encoding this CDR3. This chain uses TRBV14 with TRBJ1-2; 9 bases align to TRBD1. The CDR3 has 13 residues. CDR1 is SGHDN and CDR2 is FVKESK in the germline V gene. Trimming took 4 bases from V and 5 from J; bases not matched to a gene: 2. The CDR3 is CASSLGQGYGYTF. The CDR3 DNA is TGTGCCAGCAGCCTGGGACAGGGTTATGGCTACACCTTC.

The chain is built from TRBV5-6 and TRBJ2-4; the D gene is possibly TRBD1 (5 bases). Per germline, CDR1 SGHDT and CDR2 YYEEEE. This CDR3 has 16 amino acids. V was shortened by 1 base and J by 0 bases, with 11 bases between the two germline ends. In DNA, the CDR3 is TGTGCCAGCAGCTTGAACAGGAAACTAGCCAAAAACATTCAGTACTTC. It specifies CASSLNRKLAKNIQYF.

The J gene is TRBJ2-7, the V gene TRBV4-1; D not certain. Trimming left V 0 bases short and J 2 bases short, with 14 bases between. The germline V gene encodes CDR1 MGHRA and CDR2 YSYEKL. The CDR3 is 16 residues long. The CDR3 here is CASSQDRWRIPYEQYF. The CDR3 DNA is TGCGCCAGCAGCCAAGATCGTTGGAGAATCCCCTACGAGCAGTACTTC.

The chain recombines TRBV4-3 with TRBJ1-1, with a weak D call TRBD1 (5 bases). The ends were cut back, 0 bases at V and 3 bases at J, with 17 bases in the middle. This CDR3 spans 17 amino acids. CDR1 and CDR2 (germline): LGHNA, YSLEER. In nucleotides, the CDR3 is TGCGCCAGCAGCCAAGAGAACATGCCCGGCAGGGACACTGAAGCTTTCTTT. Translation: CASSQENMPGRDTEAFF.

Turning to this clone: At the DNA level, this CDR3 is encoded by other sequences in the same sample as well. This chain links TRBV19 with TRBJ1-1; 8 bases are shared with TRBD1. The CDR3 extends over 14 amino acids. Germline trimming cut 3 bases from V and 2 bases from J; bases unmatched to any gene: 2. Germline assignment: CDR1 LNHDA and CDR2 SQIVND (reference sequence). CDR3 residues: CASSIGQGNTEAFF. CDR3 DNA sequence: TGTGCCAGTAGTATCGGACAGGGTAACACTGAAGCTTTCTTT.

CDR3 nucleotide sequence: TGTGCCAGCAGTTTTAGGGACAGGGGGGATCCTACGAGAGAGCAGTACTTC. Its translation: CASSFRDRGDPTREQYF. The rearrangement uses TRBV28 and TRBJ2-7; TRBD1 matches 11 bases. Looked up from germline, CDR1 is MDHEN and CDR2 is SYDVKM. The length of the CDR3 is 17 residues. The V gene end was trimmed by 3 bases and the J gene end by 7 bases; junction bases not matched to a gene: 14.

This clone was recorded only once. The chain uses TRBV4-1 and TRBJ2-1; 9 positions match TRBD1. The V gene's germline CDR1 is MGHRA and CDR2 YSYEKL. This CDR3 has 16 residues. After removal of 8 bases from V and 4 bases from J, the junction contained 12 bases not matched to a gene. The CDR3 reads CASGPPPGQGYNEQFF. CDR3 nucleotides: TGCGCCAGCGGACCTCCCCCGGGACAGGGATACAATGAGCAGTTCTTC.

The chain employs TRBV5-1 and TRBJ2-7; no clear D. V was shortened by 2 bases and J by 0 bases, with 9 bases between the two germline ends. Germline V lookup: CDR1 SGHRS, CDR2 YFSETQ. The CDR3 is 14 residues long. CDR3: CASSLDTRSYEQYF. For the CDR3, the DNA is TGCGCCAGCAGCTTAGACACGCGCTCCTACGAGCAGTACTTC.

The V gene is TRBV6-6, the J gene TRBJ2-1, with TRBD2 matching 7 bases. Looked up from germline, CDR1 is MNHNY and CDR2 is SVGAGI (reference sequence). The CDR3 sequence is 16 residues long. Trimming removed 2 bases from V and 0 bases from J; junction bases left unmatched: 4. The CDR3 spells CASSYEGGSSYNEQFF. CDR3 DNA: TGTGCCAGCAGTTACGAAGGCGGGAGCTCCTACAATGAGCAGTTCTTC.

The V call is TRBV21-1, the J call TRBJ2-1; the table's D gene call, TRBD2, was not cross checked with the DNA. TRBV21-1 is flagged as a pseudogene. The CDR3 has 19 residues. CDR3 region: CASSHPGEGPLISYNEQFF. Written as DNA, the CDR3 is TGTGCCAGCAGCCACCCCGGCGAGGGCCCCCTCATCTCCTACAATGAGCAGTTCTTC.

This clone was seen a few times. This chain uses TRBV6-5 with TRBJ2-1, with D perhaps TRBD2 (5 bases). The V end was cut by 4 bases, the J end by 4 bases, with 5 bases between. Per the germline V gene, CDR1 is MNHEY and CDR2 is SVGAGI. This CDR3 has 12 amino acids. CDR3 residues: CASSSGYNEQFF. The CDR3 nucleotides are TGTGCCAGCAGTTCGGGGTACAATGAGCAGTTCTTC.

The chain uses TRBV10-1 and TRBJ2-5, with 7 bases identical to TRBD1. The CDR3 contains 14 residues. Germline V gene data show CDR1 as WNHNN and CDR2 as SYGVQD (reference sequence). V shed 2 bases, J shed 4 bases, and the junction held 4 bases outside the gene matches. CDR3 region: CASSEEGARETQYF. The CDR3 bases are TGCGCCAGCAGTGAGGAGGGGGCCCGAGAGACCCAGTACTTC.

This clone was detected only a few times. The gene calls are TRBV7-7 and TRBJ2-5, with TRBD1 matching over 7 bases. The CDR3 has 18 residues. The germline V gene encodes CDR1 SSHAT and CDR2 FNYEAQ (reference sequence). The V segment lost 1 base and the J segment 0 bases; nucleotides outside the gene matches: 11. CDR3 loop: CASSLDLVRTGDQETQYF. CDR3 DNA: TGTGCCAGCAGCTTAGATCTCGTCCGGACAGGCGACCAAGAGACCCAGTACTTC. Complete variable domain (other parts from reference TRBV7-7 and TRBJ2-5): GAGVSQSPRYKVTKRGQDVTLRCDPISSHATLYWYQQALGQGPEFLTYFNYEAQPDKSGLPSDRFSAERPEGSISTLTIQRTEQRDSAMYRCASSLDLVRTGDQETQYFGPGTRLLVL.

The J gene is TRBJ1-1, the V gene TRBV7-9; D is unclear. V was cut by 5 bases and J by 4 bases, with 14 bases left in between. Germline CDR1 SEHNR, CDR2 FQNEAQ (reference sequence). This CDR3 comprises 14 residues. CDR3 bases: TGTGCCAGCAGCGCTTCTAGGGAGGGCACTGAAGCTTTCTTT. Encoded protein: CASSASREGTEAFF.

This chain joins TRBV29-1 and TRBJ1-1; D call uncertain. Trimming removed 4 bases at V and 1 base at J, with 22 bases between. Germline CDR1 is SQVTM and CDR2 is ANQGSEA. The CDR3 spans 17 residues. CDR3 region: CSVVDRGQTHGNTEAFF. The CDR3 DNA sequence: TGCAGCGTTGTGGATCGAGGCCAGACCCATGGGAACACTGAAGCTTTCTTT.